This T cell receptor beta chain originates from a study of glioma-infiltrating T cells. General study results and limits: Only very few CDR3 sequences appeared in both tissue and blood.

TCR alpha and beta CDR3 regions were amplified from RNA using iRepertoire nested multiplex PCR. Input was about 95-400 ng of tissue mRNA or PBMC total RNA. A single record per CDR3 protein comes from TCRdb applying MiXCR to the multiplex PCR reads. The sample lists about 89,000 distinct CDR3 sequences; 20% to 25% were seen once. The CDR3 is made up of 15 amino acids. From germline, CDR1 is SGHRS and CDR2 YFSETQ. The V gene lost 1 base and the J gene lost 7 bases, with 17 bases spanning the gap. This clonotype came up a few times. Its matching antigen is unknown. The origin of this receptor is a human donor with low-grade glioma or glioblastoma, undergoing nonglioma brain surgery, or in good health (not recorded which). Sequenced: glioma tissue, nonneoplastic brain tissue, or PBMCs (not recorded which). V and J are TRBV5-1 and TRBJ1-2; a weak D match, TRBD1 (6 bases). The CDR3 DNA sequence: TGCGCCAGCAGCTTGAGTTGGCAGGGGAATGCTGGCTACACCTTC. This sequence encodes CASSLSWQGNAGYTF.